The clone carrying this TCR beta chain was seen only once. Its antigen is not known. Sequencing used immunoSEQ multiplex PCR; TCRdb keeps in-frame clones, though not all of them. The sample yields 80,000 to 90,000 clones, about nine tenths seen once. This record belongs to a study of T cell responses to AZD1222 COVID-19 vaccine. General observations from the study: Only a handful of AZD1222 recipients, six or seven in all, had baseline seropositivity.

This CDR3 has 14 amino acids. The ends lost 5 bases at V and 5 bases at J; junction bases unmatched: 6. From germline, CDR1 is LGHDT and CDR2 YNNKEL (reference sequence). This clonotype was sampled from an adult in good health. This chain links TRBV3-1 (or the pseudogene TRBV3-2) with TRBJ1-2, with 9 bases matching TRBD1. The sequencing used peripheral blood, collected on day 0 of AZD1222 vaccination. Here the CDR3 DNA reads TGTGCCAGCAGCTCGGGACAGGGATTGTATGGCTACACCTTC. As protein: CASSSGQGLYGYTF.